These T cell receptor beta chains were read from a single sample in a study of cytomegalovirus exposure and HLA in healthy donors. Measured with immunoSEQ multiplex PCR; TCRdb has only the in-frame clones, and not every one. Here the sample spans tens of thousands of clones, less than 75% being singletons. Material for sequencing was PBMCs. These receptors were taken from a man in his fifties in good health and CMV-seropositive. CDR3s include the opening cysteine and the closing phenylalanine or tryptophan. A D gene is named only where the DNA matches it firmly. For some rows the clone size is stated as once, few or many, or as a class when expanded; others skip it.

abundance	v_gene	j_gene	d_gene	CDR3aa	CDR3nt
few	TRBV18	TRBJ2-5	TRBD2	CASSPGPREGETQYF	TGTGCCAGCTCACCCGGCCCCAGGGAGGGGGAGACCCAGTACTTC
-	TRBV5-1	TRBJ2-7	-	CASSLSAGDGYEQYF	TGCGCCAGCAGCTTGTCGGCAGGGGATGGGTACGAGCAGTACTTC
-	TRBV7-2	TRBJ2-1	TRBD1	CASSPRQGWGNEQFF	TGTGCCAGCAGCCCACGACAGGGATGGGGCAATGAGCAGTTCTTC
-	TRBV2	TRBJ1-3	-	CASNGPGYGNTIYF	TGTGCCAGCAATGGTCCGGGTTACGGAAACACCATATATTTT
-	TRBV5-4	TRBJ2-3	TRBD1	CASSRGTASTDTQYF	TGTGCCAGCAGCCGAGGGACAGCTAGCACAGATACGCAGTATTTT
-	TRBV5-8	TRBJ1-5	-	CASSLGLNNQPQHF	TGTGCCAGCAGCTTGGGGCTGAACAATCAGCCCCAGCATTTT
-	TRBV6-6	TRBJ2-5	-	CASSYLSQLQETQYF	TGTGCCAGCAGTTACCTTAGCCAGCTCCAAGAGACCCAGTACTTC
few	TRBV28	TRBJ1-1	TRBD1	CASTRTGPNTEAFF	TGTGCCAGCACCCGGACAGGGCCTAACACTGAAGCTTTCTTT
-	TRBV7-2	TRBJ2-7	-	CASSFSGLHLEQYF	TGTGCCAGCAGTTTTTCGGGACTCCACCTGGAGCAGTACTTC
-	TRBV27	TRBJ2-7	TRBD2	CASSATSGRRGRKDEQYF	TGTGCCAGCAGTGCGACTAGCGGGAGGAGGGGTCGAAAGGACGAGCAGTACTTC
-	TRBV28	TRBJ1-6	TRBD1	CARGPDREGSPLHF	TGTGCCAGAGGACCGGACAGGGAGGGCTCACCCCTCCACTTT
-	TRBV5-1	TRBJ2-1	-	CASTNLRSNEQFF	TGCGCCAGCACCAATCTCAGGTCCAATGAGCAGTTCTTC
-	TRBV10-3	TRBJ1-6	TRBD1	CASGRDRGRPLHF	TGTGCCTCAGGGAGAGACAGGGGTAGACCCCTCCACTTT
once	TRBV7-8	TRBJ1-3	-	CASSLAWPSGNTIYF	TGTGCCAGCAGCTTAGCTTGGCCCTCTGGAAACACCATATATTTT
-	TRBV30	TRBJ1-5	-	CAWTQGVGSNQPQHF	TGTGCCTGGACCCAAGGGGTAGGTAGCAATCAGCCCCAGCATTTT
-	TRBV7-9	TRBJ2-7	TRBD1	CASSYRGTGAYEQYF	TGTGCCAGCAGCTATAGGGGAACAGGGGCCTACGAGCAGTACTTC
-	TRBV15	TRBJ2-7	-	CATSRDLYEQYF	TGTGCCACCAGCAGAGATCTCTACGAGCAGTACTTC
-	TRBV30	TRBJ1-2	-	CAWSQGFESLGYTF	TGTGCCTGGAGTCAGGGTTTTGAGTCACTTGGCTACACCTTC
-	TRBV19	TRBJ2-3	TRBD2	CASSTAGGPGGLDTQYF	TGTGCCAGTAGTACAGCGGGAGGCCCAGGGGGTTTAGATACGCAGTATTTT
-	TRBV14	TRBJ2-3	TRBD2	CASSHASGPPRDTQYF	TGTGCCAGCAGCCATGCTAGCGGGCCCCCTCGGGATACGCAGTATTTT
-	TRBV5-1	TRBJ1-2	-	CASSLETIYGYTF	TGCGCCAGCAGCTTGGAGACAATCTATGGCTACACCTTC
-	TRBV29-1	TRBJ2-1	-	CSVEKASSYNEQFF	TGCAGCGTTGAGAAAGCAAGCTCCTACAATGAGCAGTTCTTC
-	TRBV5-4	TRBJ1-2	TRBD1	CASSSGQEIMNYGYTF	TGTGCCAGCAGCTCGGGACAGGAGATTATGAACTATGGCTACACCTTC
-	TRBV19	TRBJ2-2	-	CASSQGAGFTGELFF	TGTGCCAGTAGTCAAGGGGCCGGTTTCACCGGGGAGCTGTTTTTT
-	TRBV10-3	TRBJ2-1	TRBD2	CAISGTSSAEQFF	TGTGCCATCAGTGGGACTAGCTCGGCTGAGCAGTTCTTC
once	TRBV5-1	TRBJ2-7	TRBD2	CASSLEGGVDEQYF	TGCGCCAGCAGCTTGGAGGGAGGGGTTGACGAGCAGTACTTC
-	TRBV27	TRBJ1-6	-	CASSLQPRLNGSPLHF	TGTGCCAGCAGTTTGCAGCCACGACTGAACGGTTCACCCCTCCACTTT
-	TRBV30	TRBJ2-3	-	CAWSVASDTQYF	TGTGCCTGGAGTGTAGCGTCAGATACGCAGTATTTT
-	TRBV7-2	TRBJ1-1	TRBD1	CASSQLGQGPNTEAFF	TGTGCCAGCAGCCAACTAGGACAGGGCCCCAACACTGAAGCTTTCTTT
-	TRBV2	TRBJ2-3	-	CASSEKDSPSTDTQYF	TGTGCCAGCAGTGAAAAGGACAGCCCTAGCACAGATACGCAGTATTTT
few	TRBV19	TRBJ2-1	TRBD1	CASSLHQPGQGLNEQFF	TGTGCCAGTAGTCTCCACCAGCCGGGACAGGGTCTCAATGAGCAGTTCTTC
-	TRBV7-2	TRBJ1-4	TRBD1	CASSLDTLRGTNEKLFF	TGTGCCAGCAGCTTAGATACCCTCAGGGGGACTAATGAAAAACTGTTTTTT
once	TRBV14	TRBJ2-1	TRBD2	CASSPRYRATSGRTYNEQFF	TGTGCCAGCAGCCCCCGTTACAGGGCTACTAGCGGGAGGACCTACAATGAGCAGTTCTTC
-	TRBV4-2	TRBJ2-7	TRBD2	CASSQDWTSGAYEQYF	TGTGCCAGCAGCCAAGATTGGACTAGCGGAGCCTACGAGCAGTACTTC
-	TRBV29-1	TRBJ2-7	-	CSVAGAGYGPYEQYF	TGCAGCGTTGCTGGGGCAGGGTATGGGCCCTACGAGCAGTACTTC
few	TRBV25-1	TRBJ2-7	-	CASRLAREQYF	TGTGCCAGCAGACTCGCGAGGGAGCAGTACTTC
-	TRBV2	TRBJ2-7	TRBD2	CASSVLAGSHEQYF	TGTGCCAGCAGTGTACTAGCGGGGTCCCACGAGCAGTACTTC
once	TRBV19	TRBJ2-1	-	CASSGRNNEQFF	TGTGCCAGTAGTGGGCGTAACAATGAGCAGTTCTTC
-	TRBV29-1	TRBJ2-7	TRBD1	CSVEHRDRGGYEQYF	TGCAGCGTTGAACACCGGGACAGGGGAGGCTACGAGCAGTACTTC
-	TRBV7-9	TRBJ1-2	TRBD1	CASSPHLRRGQEYGYTF	TGTGCCAGCAGCCCCCACCTTAGGAGGGGGCAGGAATATGGCTACACCTTC
-	TRBV28	TRBJ2-1	TRBD1	CASRLPGTGEQFF	TGTGCCAGCAGACTTCCCGGGACAGGGGAGCAGTTCTTC
-	TRBV7-2	TRBJ2-3	TRBD2	CASRIRSSGSADTQYF	TGTGCCAGCAGAATCCGTTCGAGCGGGAGTGCAGATACGCAGTATTTT
-	TRBV7-8	TRBJ1-5	TRBD1	CASSSTYGQGQPQHF	TGTGCCAGCAGCTCAACCTATGGACAGGGCCAGCCCCAGCATTTT
-	TRBV27	TRBJ2-5	-	CASSSHAQQETQYF	TGTGCCAGCAGTTCCCATGCGCAACAAGAGACCCAGTACTTC
once	TRBV27	TRBJ1-1	TRBD1	CASRDRDGRAEAFF	TGTGCCAGCAGGGACAGGGATGGTAGGGCTGAAGCTTTCTTT
-	TRBV7-6	TRBJ1-1	TRBD1	CASSLGGDRRNTEAFF	TGTGCCAGCAGCTTAGGTGGGGACAGGCGGAACACTGAAGCTTTCTTT
-	TRBV7-2	TRBJ1-1	-	CASSTPDRRNTEAFF	TGTGCCAGCAGCACCCCCGACAGGCGGAACACTGAAGCTTTCTTT
-	TRBV10-1	TRBJ2-5	-	CASRQRERGTETQYF	TGCGCCAGCAGACAACGGGAGAGGGGTACGGAGACCCAGTACTTC
few	TRBV7-2	TRBJ2-7	TRBD1	CASSLDRGVAYEQYF	TGTGCCAGCAGCCTCGACAGGGGGGTCGCCTACGAGCAGTACTTC